This entry lists 17 T cell receptor beta chains sequenced from one sample in a study of blood T cell repertoires in COVID-19. Sequenced by immunoSEQ multiplex PCR; TCRdb stores in-frame clones only, minus some. The data hold approximately 200,000 clones, with 70% to 90% observed a single time. Sequenced sample: PBMCs or T cells enriched from blood (not recorded which). The receptors were sampled from a woman aged 25 to 39 who had been exposed to COVID-19.

V is TRBV24-1 and J is TRBJ2-1; the D gene is possibly TRBD1 (6 bases). V dropped 4 bases and J dropped 0 bases, with 12 bases sitting between them. From germline, CDR1 is KGHDR and CDR2 SFDVKD. The length of the CDR3 is 16 residues. The CDR3 protein is CATSENRDPSYNEQFF. CDR3 nucleotide sequence: TGTGCCACCAGTGAAAACAGGGACCCCTCCTACAATGAGCAGTTCTTC.

This clone was counted once. The rearrangement links TRBV28 to TRBJ1-6, with D possibly matching TRBD1 (5 bases). The V gene's germline CDR1 is MDHEN and CDR2 SYDVKM. V lost 5 bases to trimming and J lost 9 bases, with 17 bases between them. This CDR3 has 15 amino acids. This CDR3 is CASSAPQGSLSPLHF. CDR3 coding DNA: TGTGCCAGCAGTGCTCCCCAGGGAAGTCTTTCACCCCTCCACTTT.

The rearrangement links TRBV3-1 (or the pseudogene TRBV3-2) to TRBJ2-6; 8 bases align to TRBD1. Germline-derived CDR1 and CDR2 are LGHDT and YNNKEL (reference sequence). Unmatched junction bases numbered 1, after V lost 4 bases and J lost 2 bases. The CDR3 covers 15 residues. For the CDR3, the DNA is TGTGCCAGCAGCCTACAGGGGGCTGGGGCCAACGTCCTGACTTTC. Translating it yields CASSLQGAGANVLTF.

The chain has TRBV19 and TRBJ1-6; tentatively, D is TRBD1 (5 bases). V was shortened by 3 bases and J by 14 bases, with 17 bases between the two germline ends. The CDR3 totals 14 residues. From germline, CDR1 is LNHDA and CDR2 SQIVND (reference sequence). The CDR3 reads CASSIWGERESLHF. The CDR3 region has the DNA TGTGCCAGTAGTATTTGGGGGGAGAGGGAATCCCTCCACTTT.

The chain uses TRBV6-5 and TRBJ2-7, with D tentatively TRBD1 (6 bases). Trimming took 6 bases from V and 0 from J, leaving 15 bases between them. The CDR3 has 15 residues. In germline, CDR1 is MNHEY, CDR2 SVGAGI. As DNA, the CDR3 is TGTGCCAGCAGCTCGGGACATTGGGGCTCCTACGAGCAGTACTTC. Amino acid sequence: CASSSGHWGSYEQYF.

This clone came up once. A junction end diverges from the germline sequence, so it may reflect a read error. V and J are TRBV7-7 and TRBJ2-1; 9 positions match TRBD1. CDR1 and CDR2 from the germline V gene are SSHAT and FNYEAQ (reference sequence). This CDR3 spans 18 amino acids. CDR3 DNA: TGTGCTAGCAGCTTAGGTTTGGGGACAGGGAGCTCCTACAATGAGCAGTTCTTC. As protein: CASSLGLGTGSSYNEQFF.

To note about this clone: The sample contains more than one DNA sequence encoding this CDR3. The chain combines TRBV5-1 with TRBJ2-7; no clear D gene. Trimming cost V 0 bases and J 1 base, with 5 bases left between them. The germline V gene encodes CDR1 SGHRS and CDR2 YFSETQ. The CDR3 runs to 13 residues. CDR3 nucleotides: TGCGCCAGCAGCTTGGGGCAGTCCTACGAGCAGTACTTC. This gives the protein CASSLGQSYEQYF.

Only one count was recorded for this clone. The chain has TRBV7-8 and TRBJ2-3; 8 bases are a match to TRBD2. The germline V gene has CDR1 SGHVS and CDR2 FQNEAQ. This CDR3 has 15 residues. V shed 5 bases, J shed 1 base, and the junction held 5 bases outside the gene matches. The CDR3 spells CASSLLAGRTDTQYF. CDR3 DNA sequence: TGTGCCAGCAGCCTCTTAGCGGGGCGCACAGATACGCAGTATTTT.

V is TRBV7-9 and J is TRBJ1-2; no reliable D call. V was clipped by 2 bases and J by 3 bases, with 16 bases between them. The CDR3 sequence is 16 residues long. The germline gives CDR1 SEHNR, CDR2 FQNEAQ (reference sequence). CDR3 sequence reads: CASSLSWQERDYGYTF. The CDR3 nucleotides read TGTGCCAGCAGCTTATCATGGCAGGAAAGAGACTATGGCTACACCTTC.

This rearrangement joins TRBV25-1 to TRBJ2-7, with a tentative D call TRBD2 (5 bases). Germline V lookup: CDR1 MGHDK, CDR2 SYGVNS. This CDR3 is 14 amino acids long. Between the trimmed V and J ends, which lost 5 bases and 0 bases, there was a span of 11 bases. CDR3 amino acids: CASSRGKLSYEQYF. CDR3 nucleotides: TGTGCCAGCAGTAGAGGGAAACTCTCCTACGAGCAGTACTTC.

This chain links TRBV2 with TRBJ1-5; D is undetermined. V shed 5 bases and J shed 1 base, with 15 bases lying between them. The CDR3 covers 16 residues. Germline V gives CDR1 SNHLY, CDR2 FYNNEI. CDR3: CASSRREQSSNQPQHF. CDR3 nucleotide sequence: TGTGCCAGCAGTCGTAGAGAGCAAAGCAGCAATCAGCCCCAGCATTTT.

This clone was counted a few times. The V call is TRBV29-1, the J call TRBJ1-2; no firm D call. The V gene lost 1 base and the J gene lost 1 base, with 7 bases spanning the gap. The CDR3 contains 13 residues. Germline V CDR1 and CDR2: SQVTM, ANQGSEA. The CDR3 reads CSVEVYINYGYTF. The CDR3 DNA follows: TGCAGCGTTGAAGTCTATATTAACTATGGCTACACCTTC.

This clone showed up just once. The rearrangement joins TRBV29-1 to TRBJ2-7, with 7 bases matching TRBD1. V lost 7 bases, J lost 0 bases, and 6 bases stayed unmatched. Per the germline V gene, CDR1 is SQVTM and CDR2 is ANQGSEA. CDR3 size: 13 residues. DNA for the CDR3: TGCAGCGCCGAGTCAGGGGGCTCCTACGAGCAGTACTTC. Residues: CSAESGGSYEQYF.

The chain joins TRBV29-1 to TRBJ2-7; TRBD2 is a possible D gene (6 bases). From germline, CDR1 is SQVTM and CDR2 ANQGSEA. The CDR3 length is 11 residues. V lost 5 bases and J 6 bases, leaving 11 bases between the germline ends. DNA of the CDR3: TGCAGCGTTAGGCGGGATTCCGAGCAGTACTTC. Translating gives CSVRRDSEQYF.

The chain combines TRBV4-1 with TRBJ1-2; perhaps TRBD1 as D (6 bases). V dropped 0 bases and J dropped 8 bases, with 22 bases sitting between them. The CDR3 is 17 amino acids. From germline, CDR1 is MGHRA and CDR2 YSYEKL. CDR3 nucleotides: TGCGCCAGCAGCCAAGATTTTGCGGGGGGCCGGCTGTGGGGCTACACCTTC. This sequence encodes CASSQDFAGGRLWGYTF.

V and J are TRBV27 and TRBJ2-2; D is ambiguous. CDR3 size: 15 residues. Germline V gives CDR1 MNHEY, CDR2 SMNVEV (reference sequence). V lost 2 bases, J lost 4 bases, and 11 bases lay in between. The CDR3 nucleotides read TGTGCCAGCAGTTTAATGGGCCTTGGCACCGGGGAGCTGTTTTTT. Amino acids: CASSLMGLGTGELFF.

The genes are TRBV9 and TRBJ2-5; maybe TRBD2 (6 bases). Germline-derived CDR1 and CDR2 are SGDLS and YYNGEE. Trimming left V 6 bases short and J 5 bases short, with 8 bases between. This CDR3 has 11 amino acids. CDR3 sequence: CASTTSETQYF. CDR3 sequence (DNA): TGTGCCAGCACGACTAGTGAGACCCAGTACTTC. Based on the CDR3 plus reference TRBV9 and TRBJ2-5, the full variable domain is DSGVTQTPKHLITATGQRVTLRCSPRSGDLSVYWYQQSLDQGLQFLIQYYNGEERAKGNILERFSAQQFPDLHSELNLSSLELGDSALYFCASTTSETQYFGPGTRLLVL.